The 20 T cell receptor beta chains below come from one sample, sequenced in a study of T-cell memory formation after mild COVID-19. TCRdb reprocessed the 5' RACE reads via MiXCR and lists one record per CDR3 protein. The profile covers about 500,000 distinct CDR3 sequences, with roughly 22% appearing a single time and about an eighth taken by the ten largest. Specimen: PBMCs or a T cell subset sorted from them (not recorded which). The receptors here all came from an adult woman who had mild COVID-19 (a few samples of this study predate the infection). Cell type and time point are not known.

This chain links TRBV7-9 with TRBJ1-4, with D uncertain. Germline-derived CDR1 and CDR2 are SEHNR and FQNEAQ (reference sequence). With 2 bases removed from V and 5 bases from J, the gap between germline ends came to 6 bases. The CDR3 is 13 amino acids. The CDR3 here is CASSLRQNEKLFF. The CDR3 DNA is TGTGCCAGCAGCTTAAGGCAGAATGAAAAACTGTTTTTT. Based on the CDR3 plus reference TRBV7-9 and TRBJ1-4, the full variable domain is DTGVSQNPRHKITKRGQNVTFRCDPISEHNRLYWYRQTLGQGPEFLTYFQNEAQLEKSRLLSDRFSAERPKGSFSTLEIQRTEQGDSAMYLCASSLRQNEKLFFGSGTQLSVL.

V usage is TRBV7-2 and J usage is TRBJ1-4; perhaps TRBD1 as D (5 bases). Germline CDR1 and CDR2: SGHTA and FQGNSA. Trimming took 5 bases from V and 10 from J, leaving 20 bases between them. The CDR3 totals 15 residues. The CDR3 sequence: CASSIRQRGPGKLFF. DNA of the CDR3: TGTGCCAGCAGCATCCGACAGCGCGGTCCTGGAAAACTGTTTTTT.

This chain's CDR3 is CASSQGTGRAEQFF. Written as DNA, the CDR3 is TGTGCCAGCAGCCAAGGGACCGGACGGGCTGAGCAGTTCTTC. The chain combines TRBV3-1 with TRBJ2-1; D unclear. Germline V CDR1 and CDR2: LGHDT, YNNKEL (reference sequence). Between the trimmed V and J ends, which lost 1 base and 9 bases, there was a span of 13 bases. The CDR3 extends over 14 amino acids.

This clonotype was recorded a few times. The chain is built from TRBV3-1 and TRBJ1-2; D uncertain. With 5 bases removed from V and 4 bases from J, the gap between germline ends came to 14 bases. The CDR3 is made up of 14 amino acids. Germline V gene lookup returns CDR1 LGHDT and CDR2 YNNKEL (reference sequence). The CDR3 coding sequence is TGTGCCAGCAGCTCCCAGACCAGGAGCTATGGCTACACCTTC. Translating it yields CASSSQTRSYGYTF. The entire variable domain, with the rest obtained from reference TRBV3-1 and TRBJ1-2, is as follows: DTAVSQTPKYLVTQMGNDKSIKCEQNLGHDTMYWYKQDSKKFLKIMFSYNNKELIINETVPNRFSPKSPDKAHLNLHINSLELGDSAVYFCASSSQTRSYGYTFGSGTRLTVV.

The chain carries TRBV5-6 and TRBJ2-7; tentatively, D is TRBD1 or TRBD2 (5 bases each). This CDR3 spans 14 amino acids. From germline, CDR1 is SGHDT and CDR2 YYEEEE. Trimming took 0 bases from V and 4 from J, leaving 11 bases between them. CDR3: CASSLGGREYEQYF. The CDR3 region has the DNA TGTGCCAGCAGCTTGGGGGGGAGAGAGTACGAGCAGTACTTC.

This clonotype was seen more than once but under ten times. The genes are TRBV4-2 and TRBJ1-2, with D perhaps matching TRBD1 (5 bases). CDR3 size: 13 residues. The germline V and J ends were trimmed by 1 base and 8 bases, with 11 bases remaining between them. The germline V gene has CDR1 LGHNA and CDR2 YNFKEQ. DNA for the CDR3: TGTGCCAGCAGCCAAGTTAGGGGTCAGGGCTACACCTTC. Translated: CASSQVRGQGYTF.

The rearrangement links TRBV9 to TRBJ1-1; maybe TRBD1 (5 bases). V was shortened by 4 bases and J by 5 bases, with 18 bases between the two germline ends. The CDR3 consists of 15 residues. CDR1 SGDLS and CDR2 YYNGEE come from the germline V gene. The CDR3 sequence is CASSPRQGEWTEAFF. DNA for the CDR3: TGTGCCAGCAGCCCCCGTCAGGGAGAGTGGACTGAAGCTTTCTTT.

V usage is TRBV20-1 and J usage is TRBJ2-7, with D perhaps matching TRBD1 (6 bases). V lost 4 bases and J lost 3, with 10 bases in between. Germline values: CDR1 DFQATT, CDR2 SNEGSKA (reference sequence). The CDR3 covers 12 residues. The CDR3 is CSANGGLYEQYF. CDR3 coding DNA: TGCAGTGCTAATGGGGGCCTCTACGAGCAGTACTTC.

On this clonotype itself: One junction end does not reproduce the germline sequence, and a read error may be involved. V usage is TRBV6-2 or TRBV6-3 and J usage is TRBJ2-7, with D possibly TRBD1 on 6 matching bases. The CDR3 has 16 amino acids. CDR1 is MNHEY and CDR2 is SVGEGT in the germline V gene. The CDR3 is CASIYSTQGSPYEQYF. CDR3 bases: TGTGCCAGCATTTACTCGACACAGGGCTCACCCTACGAGCAGTACTTC.

This clonotype was observed a handful of times. The chain joins TRBV5-4 to TRBJ2-3; D remains ambiguous. The germline V gene has CDR1 SGHNT and CDR2 YYREEE (reference sequence). The CDR3 is 14 residues long. The V end lost 0 bases, the J end lost 5 bases, and 10 bases lay between the germline ends. The CDR3 spells CASSLDLGGDTQYF. In DNA form, the CDR3 reads TGTGCCAGCAGCTTGGACCTCGGTGGAGATACGCAGTATTTT.

This clonotype was recorded a few times. The chain carries TRBV5-1 and TRBJ1-1; D gene ambiguous. V lost 4 bases and J 5 bases, leaving 15 bases between the germline ends. Germline loops: CDR1 SGHRS, CDR2 YFSETQ. This CDR3 has 14 residues. The CDR3 region is CASSHRRIGTEAFF. The CDR3 DNA reads TGCGCCAGCAGCCATCGGCGTATAGGGACTGAAGCTTTCTTT.

This clonotype was seen a few times. The CDR3 sequence is CATRTGGASTGELFF. As DNA, the CDR3 is TGTGCCACCCGGACAGGGGGCGCGAGCACCGGGGAGCTGTTTTTT. The chain employs TRBV6-5 and TRBJ2-2; the match to TRBD1 covers 11 bases. Germline V gene lookup returns CDR1 MNHEY and CDR2 SVGAGI. J was trimmed by 4 bases and V by 10 bases; bases with no gene match: 8. The CDR3 has 15 residues.

The gene calls are TRBV29-1 and TRBJ2-1, with D possibly TRBD2 on 5 matching bases. Germline lookup yields CDR1 SQVTM and CDR2 ANQGSEA. The V gene lost 3 bases and the J gene lost 6 bases, with 9 bases spanning the gap. The CDR3 totals 12 residues. Here the CDR3 reads CSVDNLANEQFF. CDR3 in DNA: TGCAGCGTTGACAACCTAGCCAATGAGCAGTTCTTC.

The genes are TRBV20-1 and TRBJ2-1; D unresolved. V lost 6 bases and J 6 bases, leaving 9 bases between the germline ends. The CDR3 is made up of 11 amino acids. Germline V gives CDR1 DFQATT, CDR2 SNEGSKA (reference sequence). In DNA, the CDR3 is TGCAGTGCCCCGACTGCCAATGAGCAGTTCTTC. It translates to CSAPTANEQFF.

This clonotype was counted only a few times. The V gene is TRBV5-1, the J gene TRBJ2-5; 7 bases line up with TRBD2. Germline loops: CDR1 SGHRS, CDR2 YFSETQ. The length of the CDR3 is 15 residues. The J segment lost 3 bases and the V segment lost 0 bases, leaving 5 bases of the junction unmatched. Here the CDR3 reads CASSLGSGLEETQYF. DNA of the CDR3: TGCGCCAGCAGCTTGGGATCCGGACTAGAAGAGACCCAGTACTTC.

This clonotype was counted between two and nine times. The rearrangement uses TRBV20-1 and TRBJ1-1, with TRBD1 matching over 7 bases. The length of the CDR3 is 14 residues. With 2 bases clipped from V and 5 bases from J, the junction kept 8 bases outside the gene matches. CDR1 is DFQATT, CDR2 SNEGSKA, per germline (reference sequence). The CDR3 region has the DNA TGCAGTGCTAGATTTAAGGGGGCGCGTACTGAAGCTTTCTTT. Translation: CSARFKGARTEAFF.

V gene TRBV20-1 combines with J gene TRBJ2-2, with TRBD2 as a possible D gene (5 bases). Germline V gives CDR1 DFQATT, CDR2 SNEGSKA (reference sequence). Trimming took 3 bases from V and 6 from J, leaving 14 bases between them. CDR3 size: 14 residues. The CDR3 reads CSASGLGSAGELFF. The CDR3, as DNA: TGCAGTGCTAGCGGACTCGGGTCGGCCGGGGAGCTGTTTTTT.

A single count supports this clonotype. V gene TRBV20-1 combines with J gene TRBJ2-7, with 8 bases that match TRBD1. Germline CDR1 reads DFQATT; CDR2 reads SNEGSKA (reference sequence). V lost 0 bases and J lost 1; bases outside the gene matches: 14. This CDR3 comprises 18 residues. CDR3 sequence reads: CSARDVISGTGFSYEQYF. The CDR3 DNA sequence: TGCAGTGCTAGAGATGTCATATCCGGGACAGGCTTTTCCTACGAGCAGTACTTC.

This clonotype was observed many times. The chain is built from TRBV6-5 and TRBJ2-7, with D possibly being TRBD1 or TRBD2 (5 bases each). V shed 6 bases and J shed 2 bases, with 14 bases lying between them. The CDR3 runs 14 residues. The germline V gene encodes CDR1 MNHEY and CDR2 SVGAGI. The chain's CDR3 is CASSPRDGPYEQYF. Written as DNA, the CDR3 is TGTGCCAGCAGCCCCCGGGACGGCCCCTACGAGCAGTACTTC.

This clonotype was observed a handful of times. The V call is TRBV6-2 or TRBV6-3, the J call TRBJ2-1; TRBD2 agrees at 12 bases. With 5 bases clipped from V and 8 bases from J, the junction kept 13 bases outside the gene matches. The CDR3 has 17 amino acids. CDR1 is MNHEY, CDR2 SVGEGT, per germline. The CDR3 DNA follows: TGTGCCAGCAGTCCACGGAGGACTAGCGGGATGGGCGATGAGCAGTTCTTC. It encodes CASSPRRTSGMGDEQFF.